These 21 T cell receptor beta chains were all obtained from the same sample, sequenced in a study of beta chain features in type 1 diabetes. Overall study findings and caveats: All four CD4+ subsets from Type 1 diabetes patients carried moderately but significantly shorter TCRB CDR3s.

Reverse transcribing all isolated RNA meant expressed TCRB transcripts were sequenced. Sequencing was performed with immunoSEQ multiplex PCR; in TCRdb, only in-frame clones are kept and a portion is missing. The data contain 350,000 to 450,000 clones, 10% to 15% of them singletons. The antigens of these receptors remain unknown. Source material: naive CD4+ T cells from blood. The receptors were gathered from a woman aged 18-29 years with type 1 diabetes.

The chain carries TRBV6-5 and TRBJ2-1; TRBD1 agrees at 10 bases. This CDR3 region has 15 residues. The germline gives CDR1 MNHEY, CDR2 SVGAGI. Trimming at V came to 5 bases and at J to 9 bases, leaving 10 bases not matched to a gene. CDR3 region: CASSLDRGKGGEQFF. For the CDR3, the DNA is TGTGCCAGCAGTCTGGACAGGGGGAAGGGTGGTGAGCAGTTCTTC.

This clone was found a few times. The CDR3 nucleotides are TGTGCCAGCAGTTTAGCCGGGAGGGCCGGTCCCGGTAAGCAGTTCTTC. This gives the protein CASSLAGRAGPGKQFF. V usage is TRBV28 and J usage is TRBJ2-1, with 8 bases fitting TRBD2. The V segment lost 2 bases and the J segment 11 bases; nucleotides outside the gene matches: 14. The CDR3 has 16 residues. Germline V CDR1 and CDR2: MDHEN, SYDVKM.

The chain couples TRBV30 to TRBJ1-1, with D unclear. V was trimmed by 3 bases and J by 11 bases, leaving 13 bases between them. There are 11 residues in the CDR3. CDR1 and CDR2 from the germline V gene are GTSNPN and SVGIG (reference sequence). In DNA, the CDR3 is TGTGCCTGGAGGCCGGACTGGCGGGCTTTCTTT. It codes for CAWRPDWRAFF.

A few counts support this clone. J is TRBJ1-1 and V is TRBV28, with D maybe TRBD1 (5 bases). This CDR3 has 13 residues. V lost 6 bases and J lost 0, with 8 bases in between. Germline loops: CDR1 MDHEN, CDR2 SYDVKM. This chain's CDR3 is CASRGALNTEAFF. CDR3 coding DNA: TGTGCCAGCAGAGGGGCTTTGAACACTGAAGCTTTCTTT.

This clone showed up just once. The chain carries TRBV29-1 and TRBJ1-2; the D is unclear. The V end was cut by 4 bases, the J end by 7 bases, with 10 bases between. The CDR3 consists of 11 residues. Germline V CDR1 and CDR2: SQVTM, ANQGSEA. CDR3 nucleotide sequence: TGCAGCGTTGCGCGGGAGTCTGGCTACACCTTC. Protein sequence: CSVARESGYTF.

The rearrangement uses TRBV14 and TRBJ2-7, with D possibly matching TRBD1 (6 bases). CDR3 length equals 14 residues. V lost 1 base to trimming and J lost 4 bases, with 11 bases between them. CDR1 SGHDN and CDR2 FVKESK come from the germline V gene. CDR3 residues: CASSQVDRMYEQYF. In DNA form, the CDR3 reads TGTGCCAGCAGCCAAGTGGACAGAATGTACGAGCAGTACTTC.

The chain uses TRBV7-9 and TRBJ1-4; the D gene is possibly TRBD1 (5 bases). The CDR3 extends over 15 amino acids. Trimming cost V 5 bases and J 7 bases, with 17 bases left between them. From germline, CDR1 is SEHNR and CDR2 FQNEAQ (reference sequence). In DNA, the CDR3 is TGTGCCAGCAGCGTCCGGGAGGGGCCTGGTGAAAAACTGTTTTTT. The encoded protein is CASSVREGPGEKLFF.

The CDR3 loop is CASSQAKGTNEKLFF. CDR3 in DNA: TGTGCCAGCAGCCAAGCGAAGGGGACTAATGAAAAACTGTTTTTT. This sequence joins TRBV4-2 and TRBJ1-4, with D perhaps matching TRBD1 (5 bases). The CDR3 is made up of 15 amino acids. Germline assignment: CDR1 LGHNA and CDR2 YNFKEQ. Trimming stripped 1 base from V and 2 bases from J, with 8 bases between.

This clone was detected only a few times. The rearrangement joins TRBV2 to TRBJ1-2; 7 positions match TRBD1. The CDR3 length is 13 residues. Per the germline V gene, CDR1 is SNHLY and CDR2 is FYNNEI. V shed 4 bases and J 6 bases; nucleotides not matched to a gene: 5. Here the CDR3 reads CASSVTGDHGYTF. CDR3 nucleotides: TGTGCCAGCAGTGTCACAGGGGACCATGGCTACACCTTC.

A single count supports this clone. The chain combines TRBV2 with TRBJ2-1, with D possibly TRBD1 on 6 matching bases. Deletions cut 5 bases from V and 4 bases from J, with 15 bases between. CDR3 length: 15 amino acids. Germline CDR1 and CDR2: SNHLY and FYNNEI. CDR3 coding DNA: TGTGCCAGCAGTAGCGATCAAACAGGGTACAATGAGCAGTTCTTC. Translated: CASSSDQTGYNEQFF.

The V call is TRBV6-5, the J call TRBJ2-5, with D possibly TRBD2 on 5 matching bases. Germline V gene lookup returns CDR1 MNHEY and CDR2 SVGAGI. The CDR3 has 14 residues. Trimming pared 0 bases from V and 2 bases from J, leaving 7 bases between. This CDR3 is CASSYSRLQETQYF. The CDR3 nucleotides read TGTGCCAGCAGTTACTCGCGACTACAAGAGACCCAGTACTTC.

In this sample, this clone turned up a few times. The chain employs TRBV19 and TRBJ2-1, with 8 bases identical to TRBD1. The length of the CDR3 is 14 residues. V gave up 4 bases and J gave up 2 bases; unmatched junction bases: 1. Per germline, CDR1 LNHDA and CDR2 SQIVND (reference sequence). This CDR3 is CASSTGQAYNEQFF. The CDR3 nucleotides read TGTGCCAGTAGTACGGGACAGGCCTACAATGAGCAGTTCTTC.

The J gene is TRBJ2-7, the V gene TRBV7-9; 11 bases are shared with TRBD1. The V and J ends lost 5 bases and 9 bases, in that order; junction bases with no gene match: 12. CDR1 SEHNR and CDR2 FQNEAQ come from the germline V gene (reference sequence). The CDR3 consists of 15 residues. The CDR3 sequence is CASSQRDRGDAGQYF. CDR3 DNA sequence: TGTGCCAGCAGCCAACGGGACAGGGGGGACGCGGGGCAGTACTTC. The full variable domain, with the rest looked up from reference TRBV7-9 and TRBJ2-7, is DTGVSQNPRHKITKRGQNVTFRCDPISEHNRLYWYRQTLGQGPEFLTYFQNEAQLEKSRLLSDRFSAERPKGSFSTLEIQRTEQGDSAMYLCASSQRDRGDAGQYFGPGTRLTVT.

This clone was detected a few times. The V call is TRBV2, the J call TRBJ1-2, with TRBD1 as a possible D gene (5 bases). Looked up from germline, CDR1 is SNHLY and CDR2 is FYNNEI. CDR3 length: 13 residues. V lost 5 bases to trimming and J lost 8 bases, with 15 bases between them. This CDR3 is CASSTDRGSGYTF. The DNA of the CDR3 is TGTGCCAGCAGTACCGACAGAGGCTCGGGCTACACCTTC. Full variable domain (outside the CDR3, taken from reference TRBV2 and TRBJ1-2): EPEVTQTPSHQVTQMGQEVILRCVPISNHLYFYWYRQILGQKVEFLVSFYNNEISEKSEIFDDQFSVERPDGSNFTLKIRSTKLEDSAMYFCASSTDRGSGYTFGSGTRLTVV.

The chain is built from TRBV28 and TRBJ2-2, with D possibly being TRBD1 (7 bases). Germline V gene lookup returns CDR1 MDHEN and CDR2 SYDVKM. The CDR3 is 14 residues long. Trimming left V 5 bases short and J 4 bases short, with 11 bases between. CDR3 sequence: CASSLQGGTGELFF. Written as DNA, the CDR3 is TGTGCCAGCAGTCTCCAGGGGGGCACCGGGGAGCTGTTTTTT.

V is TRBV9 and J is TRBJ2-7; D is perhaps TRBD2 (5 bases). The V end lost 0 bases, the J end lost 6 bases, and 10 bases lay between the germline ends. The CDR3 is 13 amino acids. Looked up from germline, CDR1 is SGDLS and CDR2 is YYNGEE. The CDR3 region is CASSVASTGEQYF. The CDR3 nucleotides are TGTGCCAGCAGCGTAGCTAGCACGGGCGAGCAGTACTTC.

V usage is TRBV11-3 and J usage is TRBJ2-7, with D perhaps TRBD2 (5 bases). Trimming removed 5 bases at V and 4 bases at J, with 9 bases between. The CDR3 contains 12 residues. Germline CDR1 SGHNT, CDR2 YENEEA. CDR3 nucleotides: TGTGCCAGCAGCCCTAGGAGGTACGAGCAGTACTTC. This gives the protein CASSPRRYEQYF.

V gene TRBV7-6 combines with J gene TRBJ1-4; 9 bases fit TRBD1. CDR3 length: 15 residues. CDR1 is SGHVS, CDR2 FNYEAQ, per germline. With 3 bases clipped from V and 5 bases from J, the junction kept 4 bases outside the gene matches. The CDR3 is CASSFAGTGNEKLFF. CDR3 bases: TGTGCCAGCAGCTTTGCCGGGACAGGGAATGAAAAACTGTTTTTT.

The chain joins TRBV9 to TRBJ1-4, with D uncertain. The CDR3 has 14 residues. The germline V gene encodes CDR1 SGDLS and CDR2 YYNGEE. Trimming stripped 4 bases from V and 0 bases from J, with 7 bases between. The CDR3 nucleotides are TGTGCCAGCAGCACGACACCAACTAATGAAAAACTGTTTTTT. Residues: CASSTTPTNEKLFF. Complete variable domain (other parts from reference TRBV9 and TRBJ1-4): DSGVTQTPKHLITATGQRVTLRCSPRSGDLSVYWYQQSLDQGLQFLIQYYNGEERAKGNILERFSAQQFPDLHSELNLSSLELGDSALYFCASSTTPTNEKLFFGSGTQLSVL.

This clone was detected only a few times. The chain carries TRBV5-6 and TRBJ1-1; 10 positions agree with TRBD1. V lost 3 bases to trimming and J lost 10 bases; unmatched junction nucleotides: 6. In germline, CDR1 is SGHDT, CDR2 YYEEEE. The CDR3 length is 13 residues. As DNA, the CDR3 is TGTGCCAGCAGCTGGGACAGGGGCGGTTTAGCTTTCTTT. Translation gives CASSWDRGGLAFF. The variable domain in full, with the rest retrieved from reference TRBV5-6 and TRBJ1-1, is DAGVTQSPTHLIKTRGQQVTLRCSPKSGHDTVSWYQQALGQGPQFIFQYYEEEERQRGNFPDRFSGHQFPNYSSELNVNALLLGDSALYLCASSWDRGGLAFFGQGTRLTVV.

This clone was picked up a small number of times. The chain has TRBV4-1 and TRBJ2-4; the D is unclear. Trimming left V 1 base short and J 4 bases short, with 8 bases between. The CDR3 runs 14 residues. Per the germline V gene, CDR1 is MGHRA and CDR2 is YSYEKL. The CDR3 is CASSQGIGKNIQYF. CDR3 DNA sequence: TGCGCCAGCAGCCAAGGAATCGGGAAAAACATTCAGTACTTC.